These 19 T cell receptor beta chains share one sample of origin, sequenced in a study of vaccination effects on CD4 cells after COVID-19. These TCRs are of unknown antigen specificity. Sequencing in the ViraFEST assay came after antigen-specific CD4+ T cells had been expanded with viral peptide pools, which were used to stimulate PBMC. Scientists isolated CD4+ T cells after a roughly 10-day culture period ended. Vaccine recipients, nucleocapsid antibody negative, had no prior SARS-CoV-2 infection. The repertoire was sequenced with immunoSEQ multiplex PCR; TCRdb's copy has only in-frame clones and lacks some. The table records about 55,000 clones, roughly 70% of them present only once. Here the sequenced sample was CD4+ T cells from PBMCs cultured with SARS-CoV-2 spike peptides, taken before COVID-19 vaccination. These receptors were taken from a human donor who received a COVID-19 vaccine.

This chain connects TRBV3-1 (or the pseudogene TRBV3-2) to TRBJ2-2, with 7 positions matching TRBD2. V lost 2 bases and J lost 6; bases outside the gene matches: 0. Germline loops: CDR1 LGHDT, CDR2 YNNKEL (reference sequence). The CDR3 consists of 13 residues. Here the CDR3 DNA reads TGTGCCAGCAGCCAACGGGGGGCCGGGGAGCTGTTTTTT. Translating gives CASSQRGAGELFF.

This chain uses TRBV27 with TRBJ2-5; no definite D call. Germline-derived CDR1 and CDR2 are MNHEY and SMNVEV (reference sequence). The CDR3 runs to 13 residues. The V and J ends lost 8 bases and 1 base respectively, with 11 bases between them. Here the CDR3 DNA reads TGTGCCAGCGAGAACCAGGCCCAAGAGACCCAGTACTTC. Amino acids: CASENQAQETQYF.

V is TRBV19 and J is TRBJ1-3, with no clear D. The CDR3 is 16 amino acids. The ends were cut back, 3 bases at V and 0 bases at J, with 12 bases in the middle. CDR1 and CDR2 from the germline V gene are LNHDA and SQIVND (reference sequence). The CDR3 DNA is TGTGCCAGTAGTATTTGGACTCTCCACTCTGGAAACACCATATATTTT. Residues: CASSIWTLHSGNTIYF.

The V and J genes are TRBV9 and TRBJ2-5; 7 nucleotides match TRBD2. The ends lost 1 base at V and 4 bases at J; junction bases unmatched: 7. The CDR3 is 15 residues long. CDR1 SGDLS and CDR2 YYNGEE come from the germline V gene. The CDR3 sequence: CASSVSGISSETQYF. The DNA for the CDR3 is TGTGCCAGCAGCGTAAGCGGGATCTCGTCAGAGACCCAGTACTTC.

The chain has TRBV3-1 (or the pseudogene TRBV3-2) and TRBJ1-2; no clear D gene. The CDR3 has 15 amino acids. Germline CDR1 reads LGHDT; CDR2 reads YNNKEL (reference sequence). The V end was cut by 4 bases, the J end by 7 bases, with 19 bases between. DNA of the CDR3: TGTGCCAGCAGCCCGCGACGCGGTTCGGAAGTTGGCTACACCTTC. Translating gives CASSPRRGSEVGYTF.

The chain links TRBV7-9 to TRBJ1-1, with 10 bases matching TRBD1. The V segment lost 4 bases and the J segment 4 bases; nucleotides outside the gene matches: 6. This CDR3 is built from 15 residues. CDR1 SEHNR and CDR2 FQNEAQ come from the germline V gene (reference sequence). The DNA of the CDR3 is TGTGCCAGCAGCTCGGACAGGGGGTTAGGCACTGAAGCTTTCTTT. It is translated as CASSSDRGLGTEAFF.

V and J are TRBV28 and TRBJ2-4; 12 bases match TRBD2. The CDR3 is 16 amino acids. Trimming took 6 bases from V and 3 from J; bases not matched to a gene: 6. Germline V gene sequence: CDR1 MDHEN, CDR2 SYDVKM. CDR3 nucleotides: TGTGCCAGCAGGACAACTAGCGGGAGGTTCAAAAACATTCAGTACTTC. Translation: CASRTTSGRFKNIQYF.

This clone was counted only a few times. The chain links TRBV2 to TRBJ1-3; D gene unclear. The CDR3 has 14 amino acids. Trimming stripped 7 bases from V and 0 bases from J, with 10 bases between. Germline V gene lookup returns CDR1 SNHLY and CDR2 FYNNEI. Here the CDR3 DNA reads TGTGCCAGCACAGACCGTAGCTCTGGAAACACCATATATTTT. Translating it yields CASTDRSSGNTIYF. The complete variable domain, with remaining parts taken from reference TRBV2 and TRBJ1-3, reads EPEVTQTPSHQVTQMGQEVILRCVPISNHLYFYWYRQILGQKVEFLVSFYNNEISEKSEIFDDQFSVERPDGSNFTLKIRSTKLEDSAMYFCASTDRSSGNTIYFGEGSWLTVV.

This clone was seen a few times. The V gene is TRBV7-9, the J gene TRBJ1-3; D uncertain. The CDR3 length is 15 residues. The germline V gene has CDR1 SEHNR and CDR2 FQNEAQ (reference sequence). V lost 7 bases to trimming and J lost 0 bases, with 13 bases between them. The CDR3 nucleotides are TGTGCCAGCACCGAAGGGTCCACCTCTGGAAACACCATATATTTT. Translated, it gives CASTEGSTSGNTIYF. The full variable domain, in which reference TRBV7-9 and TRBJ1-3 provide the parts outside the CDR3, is DTGVSQNPRHKITKRGQNVTFRCDPISEHNRLYWYRQTLGQGPEFLTYFQNEAQLEKSRLLSDRFSAERPKGSFSTLEIQRTEQGDSAMYLCASTEGSTSGNTIYFGEGSWLTVV.

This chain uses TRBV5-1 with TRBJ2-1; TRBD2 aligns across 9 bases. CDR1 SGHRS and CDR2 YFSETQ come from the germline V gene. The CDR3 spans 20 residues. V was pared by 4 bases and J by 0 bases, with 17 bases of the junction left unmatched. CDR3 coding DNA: TGCGCCAGCAGCCCCCGTCAGGGGACCATTAGCGGGAGCTCCTACAATGAGCAGTTCTTC. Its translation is CASSPRQGTISGSSYNEQFF.

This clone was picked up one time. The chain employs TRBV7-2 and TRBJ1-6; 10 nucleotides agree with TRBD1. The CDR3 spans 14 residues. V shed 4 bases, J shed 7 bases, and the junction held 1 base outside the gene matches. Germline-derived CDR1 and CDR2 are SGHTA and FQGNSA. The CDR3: CASSWGQGNSPLHF. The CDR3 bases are TGTGCCAGCAGCTGGGGACAGGGGAATTCACCCCTCCACTTT.

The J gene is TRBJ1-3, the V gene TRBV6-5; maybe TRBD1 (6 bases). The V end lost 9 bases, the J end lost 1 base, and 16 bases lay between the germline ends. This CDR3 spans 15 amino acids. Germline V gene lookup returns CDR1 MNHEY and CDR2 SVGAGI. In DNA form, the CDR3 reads TGTGCCAGTCCCAAGTCGGGGGCTTCTGGAAACACCATATATTTT. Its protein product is CASPKSGASGNTIYF.

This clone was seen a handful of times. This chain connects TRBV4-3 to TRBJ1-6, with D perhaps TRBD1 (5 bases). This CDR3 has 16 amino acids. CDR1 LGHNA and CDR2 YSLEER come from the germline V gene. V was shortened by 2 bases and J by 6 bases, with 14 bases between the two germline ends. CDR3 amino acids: CASSQMSWGANSPLHF. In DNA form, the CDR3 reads TGCGCCAGCAGCCAAATGTCGTGGGGCGCTAATTCACCCCTCCACTTT.

The CDR3 nucleotides are TGTGCCAGCAACCCGGGGCGAAACTATGGCTACACCTTC. This gives the protein CASNPGRNYGYTF. The chain employs TRBV28 and TRBJ1-2, with a weak D call TRBD1 (5 bases). Germline loops: CDR1 MDHEN, CDR2 SYDVKM. The CDR3 contains 13 residues. V was clipped by 7 bases and J by 2 bases, with 11 bases between them.

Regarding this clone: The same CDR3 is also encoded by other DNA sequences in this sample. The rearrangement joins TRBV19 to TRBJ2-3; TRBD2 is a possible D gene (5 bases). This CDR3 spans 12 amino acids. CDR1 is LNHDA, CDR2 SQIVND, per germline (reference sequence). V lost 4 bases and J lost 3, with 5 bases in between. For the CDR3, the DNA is TGTGCCAGTAGTAGGAGGACAGATACGCAGTATTTT. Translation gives CASSRRTDTQYF.

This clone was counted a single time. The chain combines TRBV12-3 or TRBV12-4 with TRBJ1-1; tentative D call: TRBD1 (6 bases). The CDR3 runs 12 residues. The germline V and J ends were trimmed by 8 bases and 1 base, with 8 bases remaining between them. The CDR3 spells CASRTANTEAFF. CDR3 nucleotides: TGTGCCAGCCGGACAGCGAACACTGAAGCTTTCTTT.

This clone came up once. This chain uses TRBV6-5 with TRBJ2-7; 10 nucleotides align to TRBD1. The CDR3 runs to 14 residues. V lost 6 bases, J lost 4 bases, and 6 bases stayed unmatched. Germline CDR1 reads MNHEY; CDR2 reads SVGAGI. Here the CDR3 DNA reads TGTGCCAGCAGATGGGACAGGGGTCTGTACGAGCAGTACTTC. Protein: CASRWDRGLYEQYF.

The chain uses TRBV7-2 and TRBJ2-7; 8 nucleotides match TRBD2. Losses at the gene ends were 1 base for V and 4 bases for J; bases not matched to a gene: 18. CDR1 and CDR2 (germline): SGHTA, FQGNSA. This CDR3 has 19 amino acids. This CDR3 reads CASSLVFGGAGANSYEQYF. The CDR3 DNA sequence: TGTGCCAGCAGCTTAGTTTTTGGTGGAGCGGGGGCGAATTCTTACGAGCAGTACTTC. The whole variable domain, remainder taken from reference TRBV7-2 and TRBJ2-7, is GAGVSQSPSNKVTEKGKDVELRCDPISGHTALYWYRQSLGQGLEFLIYFQGNSAPDKSGLPSDRFSAERTGGSVSTLTIQRTQQEDSAVYLCASSLVFGGAGANSYEQYFGPGTRLTVT.

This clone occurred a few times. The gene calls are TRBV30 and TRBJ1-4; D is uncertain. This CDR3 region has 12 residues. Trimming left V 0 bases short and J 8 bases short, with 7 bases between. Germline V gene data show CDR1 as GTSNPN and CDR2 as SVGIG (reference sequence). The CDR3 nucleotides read TGTGCCTGGAGTGTAAGTTGGGAAAAACTGTTTTTT. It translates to CAWSVSWEKLFF.